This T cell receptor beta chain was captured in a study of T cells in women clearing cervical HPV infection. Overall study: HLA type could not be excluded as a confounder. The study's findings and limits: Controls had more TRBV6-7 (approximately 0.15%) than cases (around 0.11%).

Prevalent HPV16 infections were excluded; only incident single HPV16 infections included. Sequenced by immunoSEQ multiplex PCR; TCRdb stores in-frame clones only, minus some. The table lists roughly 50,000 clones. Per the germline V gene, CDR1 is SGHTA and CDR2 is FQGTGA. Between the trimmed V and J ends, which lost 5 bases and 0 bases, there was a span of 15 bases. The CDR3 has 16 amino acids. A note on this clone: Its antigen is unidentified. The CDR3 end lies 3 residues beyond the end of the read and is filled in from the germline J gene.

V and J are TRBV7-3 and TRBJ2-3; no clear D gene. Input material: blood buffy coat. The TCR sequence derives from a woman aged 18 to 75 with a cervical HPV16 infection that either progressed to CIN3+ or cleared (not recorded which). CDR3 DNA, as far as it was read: TGTGCCAGCAGCCCTGGATGGGCAGCTAGCACAGATACG. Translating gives CASSPGWAASTDT. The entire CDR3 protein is CASSPGWAASTDTQYF.